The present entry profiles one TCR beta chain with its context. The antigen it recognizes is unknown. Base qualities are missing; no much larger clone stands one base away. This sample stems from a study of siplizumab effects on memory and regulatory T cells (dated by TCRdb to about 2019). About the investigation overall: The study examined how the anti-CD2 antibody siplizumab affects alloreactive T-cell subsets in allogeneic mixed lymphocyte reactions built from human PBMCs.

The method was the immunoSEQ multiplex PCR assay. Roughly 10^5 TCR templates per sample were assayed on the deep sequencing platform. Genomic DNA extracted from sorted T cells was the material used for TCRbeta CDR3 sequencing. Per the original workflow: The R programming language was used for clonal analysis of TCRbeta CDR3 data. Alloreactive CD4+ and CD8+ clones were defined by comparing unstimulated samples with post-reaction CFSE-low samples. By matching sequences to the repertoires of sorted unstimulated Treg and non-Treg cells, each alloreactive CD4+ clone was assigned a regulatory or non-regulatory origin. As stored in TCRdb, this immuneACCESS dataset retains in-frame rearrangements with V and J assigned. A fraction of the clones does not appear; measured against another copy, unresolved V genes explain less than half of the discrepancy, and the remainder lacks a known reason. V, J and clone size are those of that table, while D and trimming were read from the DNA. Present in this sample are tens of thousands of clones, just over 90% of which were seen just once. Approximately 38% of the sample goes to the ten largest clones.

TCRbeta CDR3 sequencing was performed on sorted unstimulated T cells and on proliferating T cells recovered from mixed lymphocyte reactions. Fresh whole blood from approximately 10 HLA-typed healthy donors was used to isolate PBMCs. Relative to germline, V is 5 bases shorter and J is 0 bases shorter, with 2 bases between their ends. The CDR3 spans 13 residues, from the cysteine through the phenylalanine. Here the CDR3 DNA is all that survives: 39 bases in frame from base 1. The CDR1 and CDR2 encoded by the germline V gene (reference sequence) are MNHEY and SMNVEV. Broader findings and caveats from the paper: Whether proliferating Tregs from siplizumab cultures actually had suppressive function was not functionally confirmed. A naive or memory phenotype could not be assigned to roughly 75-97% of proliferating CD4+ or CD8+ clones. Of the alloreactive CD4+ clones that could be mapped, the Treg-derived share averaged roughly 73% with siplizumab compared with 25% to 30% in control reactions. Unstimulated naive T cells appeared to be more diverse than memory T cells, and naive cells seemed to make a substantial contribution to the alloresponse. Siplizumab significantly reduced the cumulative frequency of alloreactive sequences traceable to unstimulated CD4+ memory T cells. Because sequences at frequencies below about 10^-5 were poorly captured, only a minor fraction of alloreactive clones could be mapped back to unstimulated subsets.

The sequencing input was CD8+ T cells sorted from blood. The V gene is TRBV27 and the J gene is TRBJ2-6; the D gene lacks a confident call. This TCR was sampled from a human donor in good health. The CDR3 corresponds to CASSNSGANVLTF. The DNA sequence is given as TGTGCCAGCAGTAACTCTGGGGCCAACGTCCTGACTTTC. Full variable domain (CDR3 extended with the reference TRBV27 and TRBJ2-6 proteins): EAQVTQNPRYLITVTGKKLTVTCSQNMNHEYMSWYRQDPGLGLRQIYYSMNVEVTDKGDVPEGYKVSRKEKRNFPLILESPSPNQTSLYFCASSNSGANVLTFGAGSRLTVL.